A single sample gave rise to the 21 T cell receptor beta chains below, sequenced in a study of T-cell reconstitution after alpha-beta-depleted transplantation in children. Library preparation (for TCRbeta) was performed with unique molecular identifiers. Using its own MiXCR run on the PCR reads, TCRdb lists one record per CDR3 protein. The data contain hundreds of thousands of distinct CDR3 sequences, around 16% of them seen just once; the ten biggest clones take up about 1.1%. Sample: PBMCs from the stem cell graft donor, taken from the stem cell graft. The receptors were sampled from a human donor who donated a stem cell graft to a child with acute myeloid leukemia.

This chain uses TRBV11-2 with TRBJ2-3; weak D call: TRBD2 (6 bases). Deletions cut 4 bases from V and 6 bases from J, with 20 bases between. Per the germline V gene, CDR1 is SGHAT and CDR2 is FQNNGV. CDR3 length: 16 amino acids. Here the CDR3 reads CASSSRTPSRGDTQYF. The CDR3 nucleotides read TGTGCCAGCAGCTCCCGGACTCCCAGCCGGGGGGATACGCAGTATTTT. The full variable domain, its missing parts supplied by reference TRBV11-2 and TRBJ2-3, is EAGVAQSPRYKIIEKRQSVAFWCNPISGHATLYWYQQILGQGPKLLIQFQNNGVVDDSQLPKDRFSAERLKGVDSTLKIQPAKLEDSAVYLCASSSRTPSRGDTQYFGPGTRLTVL.

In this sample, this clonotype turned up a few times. This CDR3 is CSVGTIGTQYF. The DNA for the CDR3 is TGCAGCGTTGGCACGATAGGGACCCAGTACTTC. This chain connects TRBV29-1 to TRBJ2-5; no definite D call. Germline lookup yields CDR1 SQVTM and CDR2 ANQGSEA. V was trimmed by 4 bases and J by 7 bases, leaving 10 bases between them. The CDR3 covers 11 residues.

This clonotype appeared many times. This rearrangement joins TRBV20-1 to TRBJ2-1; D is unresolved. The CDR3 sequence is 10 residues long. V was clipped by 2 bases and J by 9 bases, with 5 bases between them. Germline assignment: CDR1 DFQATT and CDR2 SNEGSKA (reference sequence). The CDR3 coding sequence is TGCAGTGCTAGAAGATCTGAGCAGTTCTTC. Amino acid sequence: CSARRSEQFF.

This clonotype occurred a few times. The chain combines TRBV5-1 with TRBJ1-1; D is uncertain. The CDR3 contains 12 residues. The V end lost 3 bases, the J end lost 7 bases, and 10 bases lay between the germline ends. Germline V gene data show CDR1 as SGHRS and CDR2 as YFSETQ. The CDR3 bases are TGCGCCAGCAGCTCAAGGACGGATGAAGCTTTCTTT. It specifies CASSSRTDEAFF.

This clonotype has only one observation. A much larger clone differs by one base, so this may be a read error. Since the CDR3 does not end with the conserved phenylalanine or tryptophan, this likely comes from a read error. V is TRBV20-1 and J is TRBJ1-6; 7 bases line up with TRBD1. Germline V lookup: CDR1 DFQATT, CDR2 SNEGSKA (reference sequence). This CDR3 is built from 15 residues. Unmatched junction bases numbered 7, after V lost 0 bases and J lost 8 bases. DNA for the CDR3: TGCAGTGCTAGAGATCGGACAGGCGGACATTCACCCCTCCACTCT. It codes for CSARDRTGGHSPLHS.

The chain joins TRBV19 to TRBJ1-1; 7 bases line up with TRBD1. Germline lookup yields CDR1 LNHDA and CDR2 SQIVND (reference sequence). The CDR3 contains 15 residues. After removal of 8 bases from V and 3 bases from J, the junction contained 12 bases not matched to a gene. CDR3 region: CASDYRQGGYTEAFF. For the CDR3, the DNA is TGTGCCAGTGATTACCGACAGGGAGGATACACTGAAGCTTTCTTT.

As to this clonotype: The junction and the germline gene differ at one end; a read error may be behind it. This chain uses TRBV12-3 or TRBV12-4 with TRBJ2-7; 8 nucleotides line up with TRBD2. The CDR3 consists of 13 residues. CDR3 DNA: TGTGCCTTCAGTTTAGCGGGGAGGGTCTCTCTGAACTTC. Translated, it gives CAFSLAGRVSLNF.

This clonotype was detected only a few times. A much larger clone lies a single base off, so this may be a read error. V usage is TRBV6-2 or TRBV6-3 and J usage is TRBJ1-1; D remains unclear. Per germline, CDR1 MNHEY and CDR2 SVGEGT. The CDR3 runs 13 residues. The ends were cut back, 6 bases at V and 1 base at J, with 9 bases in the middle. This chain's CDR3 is CASSQPGNTEAFF. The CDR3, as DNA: TGTGCCAGCAGCCAGCCAGGGAACACTGAAGCTTTCTTT.

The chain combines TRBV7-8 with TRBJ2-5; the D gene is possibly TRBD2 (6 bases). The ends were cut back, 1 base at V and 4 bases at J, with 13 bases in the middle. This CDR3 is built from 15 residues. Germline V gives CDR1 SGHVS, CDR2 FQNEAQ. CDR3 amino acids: CASSLEGGVGETQYF. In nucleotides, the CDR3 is TGTGCCAGCAGCTTAGAGGGAGGAGTGGGAGAGACCCAGTACTTC. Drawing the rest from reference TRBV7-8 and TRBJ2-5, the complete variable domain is GAGVSQSPRYKVAKRGQDVALRCDPISGHVSLFWYQQALGQGPEFLTYFQNEAQLDKSGLPSDRFFAERPEGSVSTLKIQRTQQEDSAVYLCASSLEGGVGETQYFGPGTRLLVL.

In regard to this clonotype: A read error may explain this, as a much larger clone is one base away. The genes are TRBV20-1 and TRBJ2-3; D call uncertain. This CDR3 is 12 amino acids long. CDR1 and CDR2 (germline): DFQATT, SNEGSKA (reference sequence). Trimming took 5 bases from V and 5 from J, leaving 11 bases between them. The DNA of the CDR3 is TGCAGTGCTTTTTATATCGGAGATACGCAGTATTTT. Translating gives CSAFYIGDTQYF.

This CDR3 is CSARTRGGTGELFF. The CDR3 coding sequence is TGCAGTGCTAGAACTAGAGGGGGGACCGGGGAGCTGTTTTTT. This chain uses TRBV20-1 with TRBJ2-2; the D gene could be TRBD1 or TRBD2 (6 bases each). V lost 2 bases, J lost 5 bases, and 12 bases lay in between. Germline V gene sequence: CDR1 DFQATT, CDR2 SNEGSKA (reference sequence). The CDR3 spans 14 residues.

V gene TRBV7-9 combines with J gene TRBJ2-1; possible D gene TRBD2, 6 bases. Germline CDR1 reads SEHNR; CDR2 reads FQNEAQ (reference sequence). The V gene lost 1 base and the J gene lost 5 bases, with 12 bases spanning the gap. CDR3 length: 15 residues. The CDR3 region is CASSLVGTVHNEQFF. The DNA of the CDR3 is TGTGCCAGCAGCTTAGTGGGGACTGTCCACAATGAGCAGTTCTTC.

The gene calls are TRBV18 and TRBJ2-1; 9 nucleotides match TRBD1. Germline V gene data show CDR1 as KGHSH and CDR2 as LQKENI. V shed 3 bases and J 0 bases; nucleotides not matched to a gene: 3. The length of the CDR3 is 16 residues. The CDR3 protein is CASSPKTGGSYNEQFF. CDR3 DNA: TGTGCCAGCTCACCCAAGACAGGGGGCTCCTACAATGAGCAGTTCTTC. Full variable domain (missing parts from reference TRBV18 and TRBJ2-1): NAGVMQNPRHLVRRRGQEARLRCSPMKGHSHVYWYRQLPEEGLKFMVYLQKENIIDESGMPKERFSAEFPKEGPSILRIQQVVRGDSAAYFCASSPKTGGSYNEQFFGPGTRLTVL.

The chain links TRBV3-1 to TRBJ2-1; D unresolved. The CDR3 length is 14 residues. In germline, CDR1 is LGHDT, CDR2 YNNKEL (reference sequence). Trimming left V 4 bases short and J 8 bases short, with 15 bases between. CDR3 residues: CASSRQVLSDEQFF. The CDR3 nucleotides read TGTGCCAGCAGCCGACAAGTCCTTAGTGATGAGCAGTTCTTC.

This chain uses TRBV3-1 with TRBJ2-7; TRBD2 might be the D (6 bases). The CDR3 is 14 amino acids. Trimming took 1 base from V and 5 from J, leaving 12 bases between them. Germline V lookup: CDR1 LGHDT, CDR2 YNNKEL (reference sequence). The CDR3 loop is CASSQVEGFDEQYV. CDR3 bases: TGTGCCAGCAGCCAAGTGGAGGGTTTCGACGAGCAGTACGTC.

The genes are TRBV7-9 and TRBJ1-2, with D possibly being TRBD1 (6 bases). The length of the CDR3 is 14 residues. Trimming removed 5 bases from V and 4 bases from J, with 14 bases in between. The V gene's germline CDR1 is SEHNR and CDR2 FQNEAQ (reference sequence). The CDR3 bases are TGTGCCAGCAGCACCCCCACAGGGTCCTATGGCTACACCTTC. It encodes CASSTPTGSYGYTF.

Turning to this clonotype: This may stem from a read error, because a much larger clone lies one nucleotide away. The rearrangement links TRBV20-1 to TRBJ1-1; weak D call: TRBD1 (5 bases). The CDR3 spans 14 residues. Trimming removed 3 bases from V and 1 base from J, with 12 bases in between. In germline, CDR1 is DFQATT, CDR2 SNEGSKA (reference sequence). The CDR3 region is CSARWGGTNTEAFF. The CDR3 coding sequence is TGCAGTGCTAGGTGGGGGGGGACGAACACTGAAGCTTTCTTT.

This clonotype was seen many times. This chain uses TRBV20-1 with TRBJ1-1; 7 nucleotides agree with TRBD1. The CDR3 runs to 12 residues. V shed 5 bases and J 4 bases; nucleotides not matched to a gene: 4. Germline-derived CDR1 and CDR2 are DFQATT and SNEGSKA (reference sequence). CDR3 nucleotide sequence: TGCAGTGCTCGACAGGGCTTCACTGAAGCTTTCTTT. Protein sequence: CSARQGFTEAFF.

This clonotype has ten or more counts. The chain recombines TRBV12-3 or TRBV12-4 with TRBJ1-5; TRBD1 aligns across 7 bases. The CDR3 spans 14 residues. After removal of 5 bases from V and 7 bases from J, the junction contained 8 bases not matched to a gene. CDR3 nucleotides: TGTGCCAGCAGTAAGGACAGGAGGGACCAGCCCCAGCATTTT. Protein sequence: CASSKDRRDQPQHF.

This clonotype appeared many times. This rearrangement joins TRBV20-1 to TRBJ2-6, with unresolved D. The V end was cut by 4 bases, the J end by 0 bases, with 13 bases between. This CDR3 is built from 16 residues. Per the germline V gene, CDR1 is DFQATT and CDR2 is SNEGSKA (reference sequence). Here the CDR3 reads CSAKGGVSSGANVLTF. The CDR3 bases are TGCAGTGCTAAAGGTGGTGTCAGCTCTGGGGCCAACGTCCTGACTTTC.

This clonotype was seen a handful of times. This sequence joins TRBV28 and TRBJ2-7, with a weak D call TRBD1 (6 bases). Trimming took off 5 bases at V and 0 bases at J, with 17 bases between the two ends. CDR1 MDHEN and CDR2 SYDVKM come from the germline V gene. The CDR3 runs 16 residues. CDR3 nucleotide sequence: TGTGCCAGCAGTGCCCCCGGGCAGGGGATCTCCTACGAGCAGTACGTC. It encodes CASSAPGQGISYEQYV.